These 20 T cell receptor beta chains originate from one sample sequenced in a study of blood T cell repertoires in COVID-19. Produced via immunoSEQ multiplex PCR; TCRdb's table is partial and in-frame only. The table lists 160,000 or so clones, 75% to 90% of them singletons, with roughly 3.4% in the top ten. Sequencing used PBMCs or T cells enriched from blood (not recorded which). These receptors all come from a woman aged 55-70 years who had recovered from COVID-19.

The chain has TRBV6-2 or TRBV6-3 and TRBJ2-7, with D unclear. CDR1 MNHEY and CDR2 SVGEGT come from the germline V gene. The ends were cut back, 4 bases at V and 4 bases at J, with 8 bases in the middle. The CDR3 length is 12 residues. CDR3: CASSSPPYEQYF. The DNA of the CDR3 is TGTGCCAGCAGTTCTCCTCCGTACGAGCAGTACTTC.

The chain recombines TRBV7-9 with TRBJ2-7, with D maybe TRBD1 (7 bases). Germline V CDR1 and CDR2: SEHNR, FQNEAQ (reference sequence). This CDR3 contains 14 residues. V was trimmed by 5 bases and J by 0 bases, leaving 11 bases between them. The CDR3 bases are TGTGCCAGCAGCCCCAGGGGGGCCTCCTACGAGCAGTACTTC. Translating it yields CASSPRGASYEQYF.

The V and J genes are TRBV24-1 and TRBJ1-2, with D perhaps TRBD1 (5 bases). The ends were cut back, 3 bases at V and 10 bases at J, with 26 bases in the middle. The V gene's germline CDR1 is KGHDR and CDR2 SFDVKD. CDR3 length equals 17 residues. As DNA, the CDR3 is TGTGCCACCAGTGATCCCTGGGGCACCGCGGCCACAGAATCCTACACCTTC. It is translated as CATSDPWGTAATESYTF.

This clone was seen once. This sequence joins TRBV6-4 and TRBJ2-4; the D gene could be TRBD1 or TRBD2 (5 bases each). Between the trimmed V and J ends, which lost 9 bases and 0 bases, there was a span of 15 bases. The CDR3 extends over 15 amino acids. Germline V gives CDR1 MRHNA, CDR2 SNTAGT. The CDR3 nucleotides read TGTGCCAGGAGGGACCGAGCTATAGCCAAAAACATTCAGTACTTC. Translated, it gives CARRDRAIAKNIQYF.

The DNA for the CDR3 is TGTGCCAGCAGTTTACGGGCCGGGGAGCTGTTTTTT. Its translation: CASSLRAGELFF. The chain is built from TRBV12-3 or TRBV12-4 and TRBJ2-2; unclear D gene. The CDR3 covers 12 residues. Trimming left V 2 bases short and J 6 bases short, with 4 bases between.

V gene TRBV14 combines with J gene TRBJ2-1; 9 bases are shared with TRBD2. This CDR3 has 16 residues. Germline lookup yields CDR1 SGHDN and CDR2 FVKESK. The V segment lost 1 base and the J segment 6 bases; nucleotides outside the gene matches: 7. CDR3 sequence: CASSQGVGTSPNEQFF. In DNA, the CDR3 is TGTGCCAGCAGCCAAGGCGTTGGGACTAGCCCCAATGAGCAGTTCTTC.

The chain joins TRBV7-8 to TRBJ2-7, with a tentative D call TRBD1 (6 bases). The V and J ends lost 0 bases and 4 bases respectively, with 10 bases between them. In germline, CDR1 is SGHVS, CDR2 FQNEAQ. This CDR3 region has 14 residues. DNA for the CDR3: TGTGCCAGCAGCTTAGCAACCAGGGGTTACGAGCAGTACTTC. As protein: CASSLATRGYEQYF. Combining the CDR3 with reference TRBV7-8 and TRBJ2-7 gives the whole variable domain GAGVSQSPRYKVAKRGQDVALRCDPISGHVSLFWYQQALGQGPEFLTYFQNEAQLDKSGLPSDRFFAERPEGSVSTLKIQRTQQEDSAVYLCASSLATRGYEQYFGPGTRLTVT.

This clone showed up just a few times. One junction end does not reproduce the germline sequence, and a read error may be involved. This chain joins TRBV3-1 (or the pseudogene TRBV3-2) and TRBJ1-2; no definite D call. The CDR3 has 12 amino acids. Germline lookup yields CDR1 LGHDT and CDR2 YNNKEL (reference sequence). CDR3 nucleotides: TGTGCCAGCAGCCCAAGATCCGGGAACTGGGCCTTC. Translated, it gives CASSPRSGNWAF.

This sequence joins TRBV11-2 and TRBJ1-1; D gene ambiguous. Germline CDR1 and CDR2: SGHAT and FQNNGV. The CDR3 has 15 amino acids. Trimming removed 2 bases at V and 6 bases at J, with 16 bases between. The CDR3 nucleotides read TGTGCCAGCAGCTTATCGCTCGCGGGTAATCCTGAAGCTTTCTTT. It encodes CASSLSLAGNPEAFF.

The chain links TRBV9 to TRBJ2-5; 8 positions match TRBD1. This CDR3 has 15 residues. After removal of 5 bases from V and 5 bases from J, the junction contained 11 bases not matched to a gene. Germline V gene lookup returns CDR1 SGDLS and CDR2 YYNGEE. CDR3 amino acids: CASSGTGSKGETQYF. The CDR3 DNA reads as TGTGCCAGCAGTGGGACAGGCTCTAAAGGGGAGACCCAGTACTTC.

The chain uses TRBV24-1 and TRBJ2-1; the match to TRBD2 covers 11 bases. Germline assignment: CDR1 KGHDR and CDR2 SFDVKD. This CDR3 comprises 16 residues. V lost 3 bases and J lost 5; bases outside the gene matches: 5. Here the CDR3 reads CATSDLLAGGDNEQFF. CDR3 DNA: TGTGCCACCAGTGATCTCCTAGCGGGGGGCGACAATGAGCAGTTCTTC.

This chain links TRBV7-2 with TRBJ2-7, with D tentatively TRBD1 (6 bases). CDR1 is SGHTA and CDR2 is FQGNSA in the germline V gene. The V and J ends lost 0 bases and 6 bases respectively, with 18 bases between them. The CDR3 sequence is 16 residues long. CDR3 coding DNA: TGTGCCAGCAGCTTAGCGTATGGAGGACAGTCGAGCGAGCAGTACTTC. Translating it yields CASSLAYGGQSSEQYF.

The rearrangement joins TRBV7-2 to TRBJ2-7, with 10 bases that match TRBD2. The V segment lost 3 bases and the J segment 6 bases; nucleotides outside the gene matches: 8. CDR1 is SGHTA and CDR2 is FQGNSA in the germline V gene. The CDR3 extends over 15 amino acids. The CDR3 bases are TGTGCCAGCAGCTTGCAAATCGGGACTAGCGCCGAGCAGTACTTC. This translates into CASSLQIGTSAEQYF.

The rearrangement links TRBV6-1 to TRBJ1-2; D is perhaps TRBD1 (5 bases). CDR3 length: 14 residues. V was shortened by 3 bases and J by 0 bases, with 8 bases between the two germline ends. Per germline, CDR1 MNHNS and CDR2 SASEGT. The CDR3 coding sequence is TGTGCCAGCAGTGAGACAGAAGCTAACTATGGCTACACCTTC. Translation gives CASSETEANYGYTF.

V is TRBV9 and J is TRBJ2-5; tentative D call: TRBD1 (5 bases). This CDR3 has 15 amino acids. V lost 0 bases and J 1 base, leaving 10 bases between the germline ends. Per germline, CDR1 SGDLS and CDR2 YYNGEE. The CDR3 DNA follows: TGTGCCAGCAGCGTAGAGGTACAGGCCCAAGAGACCCAGTACTTC. Its translation: CASSVEVQAQETQYF.

This clone occurred once. The chain carries TRBV2 and TRBJ2-2; tentative D call: TRBD1 (6 bases). The germline CDR1 and CDR2 sequences are SNHLY and FYNNEI. V gave up 6 bases and J gave up 6 bases, with 11 bases separating them. CDR3 length equals 13 residues. CDR3 nucleotides: TGTGCCAGCAGACCATCAGGGGCCGGGGAGCTGTTTTTT. It specifies CASRPSGAGELFF.

This clone was seen only a few times. The V call is TRBV29-1, the J call TRBJ2-5, with D uncertain. Trimming took 0 bases from V and 5 from J, leaving 7 bases between them. Germline V gene data show CDR1 as SQVTM and CDR2 as ANQGSEA. The CDR3 consists of 12 residues. CDR3 in amino acids: CSVEEARETQYF. Here the CDR3 DNA reads TGCAGCGTTGAAGAGGCGCGGGAGACCCAGTACTTC.

V is TRBV5-4 and J is TRBJ2-7; D remains ambiguous. V lost 4 bases and J lost 0, with 8 bases in between. Germline V gene lookup returns CDR1 SGHNT and CDR2 YYREEE (reference sequence). The CDR3 consists of 13 residues. DNA for the CDR3: TGTGCCAGCAGCCTGTCCCCCTCCTACGAGCAGTACTTC. Translation: CASSLSPSYEQYF. The variable domain in full, with the rest retrieved from reference TRBV5-4 and TRBJ2-7, is ETGVTQSPTHLIKTRGQQVTLRCSSQSGHNTVSWYQQALGQGPQFIFQYYREEENGRGNFPPRFSGLQFPNYSSELNVNALELDDSALYLCASSLSPSYEQYFGPGTRLTVT.

The chain recombines TRBV18 with TRBJ1-2, with TRBD1 matching over 8 bases. The CDR3 loop spans 14 amino acids. Trimming removed 2 bases from V and 6 bases from J; junction bases left unmatched: 5. The germline CDR1 and CDR2 sequences are KGHSH and LQKENI. DNA for the CDR3: TGTGCCAGCTCACCAGGGACAGGAATTCATGGCTACACCTTC. Protein: CASSPGTGIHGYTF.

There are a few counts of this clone. The CDR3: CASSPQGGNTGELFF. CDR3 nucleotides: TGTGCCAGCTCACCGCAGGGTGGTAACACCGGGGAGCTGTTTTTT. The V gene is TRBV18, the J gene TRBJ2-2, with D perhaps matching TRBD1 (5 bases). From germline, CDR1 is KGHSH and CDR2 LQKENI. V gave up 3 bases and J gave up 2 bases, with 10 bases separating them. There are 15 residues in the CDR3.